The rows below give T cell receptor beta chains drawn from one sample of a study of blood T cell repertoires in COVID-19. The data were produced by immunoSEQ multiplex PCR, yet TCRdb's version contains in-frame clones alone and is incomplete. Of roughly 130,000 clones in the sample, 65% to 85% were seen once. The material sequenced was peripheral blood. These receptors all stem from a woman in her seventies with acute or convalescent COVID-19. The CDR3 runs from the conserved cysteine through the conserved F or W. The order of the fields is V gene, J gene, D gene, clone size, CDR3 DNA, CDR3 protein. A D gene is named only where the DNA matches it firmly. Clone size, where shown, is once, few, many, or a class for clones that have expanded.

TRBV23-1,TRBJ2-1,.,once,TGCGCCAGCAGTCCGCCAGGGAAAGAATCCTACAATGAGCAGTTCTTC,CASSPPGKESYNEQFF
TRBV7-9,TRBJ1-2,.,.,TGTGCCAGCAGTACTGACAGTTATGGCTACACCTTC,CASSTDSYGYTF
TRBV19,TRBJ2-2,.,once,TGTGCCAGTAGTATTTGGCAAATGGGGGAGCTGTTTTTT,CASSIWQMGELFF
TRBV9,TRBJ2-3,.,.,TGTGCCAGCAGCGTAGGCTGGGCAGGTAACACAGATACGCAGTATTTT,CASSVGWAGNTDTQYF
TRBV9,TRBJ2-1,TRBD2,.,TGTGCCAGCAGCGTCTCATTAGCGGGGGGGCCGTACAATGAGCAGTTCTTC,CASSVSLAGGPYNEQFF
TRBV24-1,TRBJ1-5,.,.,TGTGCCACCAGTGATTCCCGGAGGGTTAATCAGCCCCAGCATTTT,CATSDSRRVNQPQHF
TRBV2,TRBJ2-3,TRBD2,few,TGTGCCAGCAGGAAGAGGACTAGCGAGGGAGATACGCAGTATTTT,CASRKRTSEGDTQYF
TRBV27,TRBJ1-5,.,.,TGTGCCAGACCGGCATTACGGGGTCGTCCGTATCAGCCCCAGCATTTT,CARPALRGRPYQPQHF
TRBV19,TRBJ2-2,.,.,TGTGCCAGTAGTATGTGGCAGAACACCGGGGAGCTGTTTTTT,CASSMWQNTGELFF
TRBV19,TRBJ1-4,.,.,TGTGCCAGTAGTATTCTCGCGGGACCTTCTATAGAAAAACTGTTTTTT,CASSILAGPSIEKLFF
TRBV6-1,TRBJ2-5,.,.,TGTGCCAGCAGTGAGGGAGGATCAACGGAGACCCAGTACTTC,CASSEGGSTETQYF